Listed below are T cell receptor beta chains from one sample, sequenced in a study of cytomegalovirus exposure and HLA in healthy donors. This table comes from immunoSEQ multiplex PCR, and its TCRdb copy is limited to in-frame clones, with some not included. This sample yields about 78,000 clones, of which about 96% are seen a single time; roughly 1.6% belongs to the top ten. Input material: PBMCs. The receptors derive from a young man in good health and CMV-seropositive. The conserved cysteine and the conserved F or W are not part of the CDR3 here. Each record gives: J gene, V gene, CDR3 protein.

J gene: TRBJ2-7
V gene: TRBV10-3
CDR3 protein: AISRSSYEQY

J gene: TRBJ1-1
V gene: TRBV2
CDR3 protein: ASSELGRTEAF

J gene: TRBJ2-3
V gene: TRBV6-5
CDR3 protein: ASSYALARTDTQY

J gene: TRBJ2-7
V gene: TRBV28
CDR3 protein: ASRIQDSYEQY

J gene: TRBJ2-1
V gene: TRBV19
CDR3 protein: ASRSRLGEQF

J gene: TRBJ2-1
V gene: TRBV6-5
CDR3 protein: ASSITGSSYNEQF

J gene: TRBJ1-1
V gene: TRBV18
CDR3 protein: ASSEDRDGTEAF

J gene: TRBJ2-6
V gene: TRBV6-5
CDR3 protein: ASTPEVSGANVLT

J gene: TRBJ2-1
V gene: TRBV5-1
CDR3 protein: ASSPGTGSYNEQF

J gene: TRBJ2-7
V gene: TRBV19
CDR3 protein: ASSIGSGSAYEQY

J gene: TRBJ2-2
V gene: TRBV5-5
CDR3 protein: ASTRFGLAGLTGELF

J gene: TRBJ2-7
V gene: TRBV5-4
CDR3 protein: ASSLGTSGLGYEQY

J gene: TRBJ2-7
V gene: TRBV4-1
CDR3 protein: ASSQASGLSYEQY

J gene: TRBJ1-2
V gene: TRBV6-5
CDR3 protein: ASSPQGSRGYT

J gene: TRBJ1-3
V gene: TRBV7-3
CDR3 protein: ASSPGTGFGNTIY

J gene: TRBJ2-1
V gene: TRBV6-5
CDR3 protein: ASSSRLAGHNEQF

J gene: TRBJ2-7
V gene: TRBV2
CDR3 protein: ASSGREYEQY

J gene: TRBJ2-2
V gene: TRBV29-1
CDR3 protein: SVPREGINTGELF

J gene: TRBJ2-7
V gene: TRBV19
CDR3 protein: ASSMARAGEQY

J gene: TRBJ2-1
V gene: TRBV5-1
CDR3 protein: ASSLAQTYYNEQF

J gene: TRBJ1-1
V gene: TRBV19
CDR3 protein: ASTMAGLNTEAF

J gene: TRBJ2-7
V gene: TRBV11-2
CDR3 protein: ASSSRGAGSRPYEQY

J gene: TRBJ2-1
V gene: TRBV6-4
CDR3 protein: ASRKDSDSYNEQF

J gene: TRBJ2-7
V gene: TRBV18
CDR3 protein: ASSLDRGAYEQY